This TCR beta chain derives from a study of blood T cells in healthy people across ages. The study, taken as a whole, reports: Diversity figures based on one million T cells were deemed too low. Naive CD4+ cells and diversity were both higher in long-lived donors than in aged donors.

Regarding this clonotype: The antigen is not known.

A second PCR, run for about 7 to 11 cycles, used a sample-barcoded 5' primer plus a J-beta primer mix. TCRdb recomputed calls from the 5' RACE reads with MiXCR, one row per CDR3 protein. Among 1,300,000 or so distinct CDR3 sequences listed, 45% to 70% were seen once. Staff drew around 10 milliliters of peripheral blood from each donor. CDR3 size: 17 residues. In germline, CDR1 is LGHNA, CDR2 YSLEER. The chain is built from TRBV4-3 and TRBJ2-5; D may be TRBD1 (5 bases). The end of the DNA aligns better with TRBJ2-7, so the J call may be wrong. The clonotype comes from a man aged 18 to 29 in good health. Source material: blood. The DNA of the CDR3 is TGCGCCAGCAGCCAAGACCCGTTAGGGGCAGCCCTCTACGAGCAGTACTTC. Encoded protein: CASSQDPLGAALYEQYF.